This T cell receptor beta chain emerged from a study of T cell responses to AZD1222 COVID-19 vaccine. Libraries were prepared by immunoSEQ multiplex PCR; TCRdb keeps only in-frame clonotypes and omits some of them. The sample yields about 150,000 clones, 90% seen once. This clone was recorded only once. Germline CDR1 reads SGDLS; CDR2 reads YYNGEE. V was clipped by 5 bases and J by 5 bases; unmatched bases: 12. The CDR3 has 16 amino acids. The TCR originated in an adult who received the AZD1222 COVID-19 vaccine. This chain connects TRBV9 to TRBJ2-5, with 10 nucleotides matching TRBD2. Here the sequenced sample was peripheral blood, taken 28 days after the second AZD1222 dose. DNA for the CDR3: TGTGCCAGCAGTGTGTACGGGACTAGCGATCGGGAGACCCAGTACTTC. It translates to CASSVYGTSDRETQYF.